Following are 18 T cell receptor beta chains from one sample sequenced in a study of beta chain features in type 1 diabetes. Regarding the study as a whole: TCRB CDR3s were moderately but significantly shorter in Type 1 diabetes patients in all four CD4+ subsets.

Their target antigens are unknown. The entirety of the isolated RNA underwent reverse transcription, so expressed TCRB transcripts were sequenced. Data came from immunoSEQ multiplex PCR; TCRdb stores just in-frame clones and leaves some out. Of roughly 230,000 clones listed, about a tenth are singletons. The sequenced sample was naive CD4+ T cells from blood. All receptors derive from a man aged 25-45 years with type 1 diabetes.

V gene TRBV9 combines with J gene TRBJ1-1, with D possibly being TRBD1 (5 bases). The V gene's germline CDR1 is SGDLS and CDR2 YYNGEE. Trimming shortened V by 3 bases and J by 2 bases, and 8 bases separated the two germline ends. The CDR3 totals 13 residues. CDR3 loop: CASSAGLNTEAFF. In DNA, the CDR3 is TGTGCCAGCAGCGCAGGGCTCAACACTGAAGCTTTCTTT.

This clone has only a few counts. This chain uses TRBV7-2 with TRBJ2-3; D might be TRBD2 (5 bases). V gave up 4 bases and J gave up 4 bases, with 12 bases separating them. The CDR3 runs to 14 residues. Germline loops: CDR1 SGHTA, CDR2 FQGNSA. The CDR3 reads CASSSSAAADTQYF. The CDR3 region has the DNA TGTGCCAGCAGCTCTTCAGCGGCGGCAGATACGCAGTATTTT.

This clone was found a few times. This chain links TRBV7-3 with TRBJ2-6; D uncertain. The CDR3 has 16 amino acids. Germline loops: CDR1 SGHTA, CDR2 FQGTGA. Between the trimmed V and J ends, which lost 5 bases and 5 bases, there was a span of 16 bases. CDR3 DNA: TGTGCCAGCAGCCCCCAGTTTGGTCTCTGGGCCAACGTCCTGACTTTC. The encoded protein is CASSPQFGLWANVLTF.

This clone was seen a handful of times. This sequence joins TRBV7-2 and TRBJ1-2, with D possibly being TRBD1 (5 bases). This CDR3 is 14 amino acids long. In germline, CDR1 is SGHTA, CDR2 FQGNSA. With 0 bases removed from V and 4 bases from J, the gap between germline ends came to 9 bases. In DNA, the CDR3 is TGTGCCAGCAGCTTAGCCCAGGGTGGCTATGGCTACACCTTC. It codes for CASSLAQGGYGYTF. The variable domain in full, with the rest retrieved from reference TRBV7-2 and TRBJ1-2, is GAGVSQSPSNKVTEKGKDVELRCDPISGHTALYWYRQSLGQGLEFLIYFQGNSAPDKSGLPSDRFSAERTGGSVSTLTIQRTQQEDSAVYLCASSLAQGGYGYTFGSGTRLTVV.

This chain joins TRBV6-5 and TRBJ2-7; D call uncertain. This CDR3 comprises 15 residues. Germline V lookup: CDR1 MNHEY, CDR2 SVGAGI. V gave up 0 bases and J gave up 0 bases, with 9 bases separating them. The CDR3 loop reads CASSYSRSGSYEQYF. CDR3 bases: TGTGCCAGCAGTTACTCCCGTTCGGGCTCCTACGAGCAGTACTTC.

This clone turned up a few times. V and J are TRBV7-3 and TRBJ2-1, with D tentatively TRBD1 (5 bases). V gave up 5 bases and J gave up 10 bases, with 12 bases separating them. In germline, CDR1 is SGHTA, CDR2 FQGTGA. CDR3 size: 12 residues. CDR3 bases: TGTGCCAGCAGCATCTCCCAGGGAGAGCAGTTCTTC. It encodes CASSISQGEQFF.

The CDR3 reads CASSTTGFPEFF. DNA for the CDR3: TGTGCCAGCAGCACAACCGGGTTCCCGGAGTTCTTC. V and J are TRBV9 and TRBJ2-1; D is unresolved. The V end was cut by 4 bases, the J end by 14 bases, with 16 bases between. This CDR3 is built from 12 residues. CDR1 and CDR2 (germline): SGDLS, YYNGEE.

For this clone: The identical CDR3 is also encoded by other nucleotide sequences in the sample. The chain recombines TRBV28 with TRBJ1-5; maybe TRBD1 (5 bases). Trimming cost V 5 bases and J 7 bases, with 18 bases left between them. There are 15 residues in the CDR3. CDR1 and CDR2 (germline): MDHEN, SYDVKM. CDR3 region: CASSSPQGGRQPQHF. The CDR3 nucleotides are TGTGCCAGCAGTAGCCCCCAGGGAGGGAGGCAGCCCCAGCATTTT.

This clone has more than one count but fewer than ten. CDR3 protein: CASSGYTSGGSDEQFF. Written as DNA, the CDR3 is TGTGCCAGCAGTGGCTACACTAGCGGGGGGAGCGATGAGCAGTTCTTC. V usage is TRBV25-1 and J usage is TRBJ2-1, with TRBD2 matching over 12 bases. Germline V lookup: CDR1 MGHDK, CDR2 SYGVNS. The CDR3 spans 16 residues. J lost 8 bases, V lost 4 bases, and 9 bases had no gene match.

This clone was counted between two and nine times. The CDR3 sequence: CASSQVDPGPGGQAEQFF. The CDR3 nucleotides are TGTGCCAGCAGCCAAGTAGATCCCGGGCCGGGGGGGCAGGCTGAGCAGTTCTTC. V and J are TRBV4-2 and TRBJ2-1; 8 nucleotides align to TRBD2. With V trimmed by 1 base and J by 9 bases, 17 bases remained unmatched. The CDR3 is 18 residues long. Germline lookup yields CDR1 LGHNA and CDR2 YNFKEQ.

CDR3 DNA: TGCGCCAGCAGCCAAGATCTACGGGAGACCCAGTACTTC. Residues: CASSQDLRETQYF. V is TRBV4-3 and J is TRBJ2-5; D is unclear. The CDR3 consists of 13 residues. V was shortened by 0 bases and J by 5 bases, with 7 bases between the two germline ends. Germline CDR1 LGHNA, CDR2 YSLEER.

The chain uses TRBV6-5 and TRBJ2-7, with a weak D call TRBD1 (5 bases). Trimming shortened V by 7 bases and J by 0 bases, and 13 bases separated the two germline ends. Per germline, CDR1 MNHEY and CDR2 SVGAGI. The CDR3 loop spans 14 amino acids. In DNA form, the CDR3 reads TGTGCCAGCACTGACAGCACCTCCTCCTACGAGCAGTACTTC. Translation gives CASTDSTSSYEQYF.

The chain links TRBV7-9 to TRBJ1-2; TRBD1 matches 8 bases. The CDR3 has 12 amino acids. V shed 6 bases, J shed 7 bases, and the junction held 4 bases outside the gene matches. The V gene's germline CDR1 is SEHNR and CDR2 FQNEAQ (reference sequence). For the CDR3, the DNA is TGTGCCAGCAGTCGGACAGGGATTGGCTACACCTTC. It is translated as CASSRTGIGYTF.

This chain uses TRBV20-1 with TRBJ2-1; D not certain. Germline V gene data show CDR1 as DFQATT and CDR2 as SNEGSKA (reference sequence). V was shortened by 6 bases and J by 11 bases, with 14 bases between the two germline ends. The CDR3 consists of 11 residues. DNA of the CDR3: TGCAGTGCAGAACTCTCCCCCAAGCAGTTCTTC. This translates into CSAELSPKQFF.

As DNA, the CDR3 is TGTGCCAGTACCCGGGACTCACTCCCTAACAATGAGCAGTTCTTC. It is translated as CASTRDSLPNNEQFF. The chain is built from TRBV19 and TRBJ2-1; perhaps TRBD2 as D (6 bases). This CDR3 is 15 amino acids long. Germline CDR1 and CDR2: LNHDA and SQIVND (reference sequence). Trimming left V 7 bases short and J 5 bases short, with 18 bases between.

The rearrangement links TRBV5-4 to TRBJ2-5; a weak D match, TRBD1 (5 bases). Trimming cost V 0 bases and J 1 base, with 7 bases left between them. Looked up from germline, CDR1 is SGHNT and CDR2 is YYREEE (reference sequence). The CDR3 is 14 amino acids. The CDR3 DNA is TGTGCCAGCAGCTTGGATCAGGGCCAAGAGACCCAGTACTTC. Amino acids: CASSLDQGQETQYF.

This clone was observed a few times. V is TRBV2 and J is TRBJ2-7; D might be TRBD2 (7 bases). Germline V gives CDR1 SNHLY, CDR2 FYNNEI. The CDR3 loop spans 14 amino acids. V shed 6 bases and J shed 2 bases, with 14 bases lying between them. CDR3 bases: TGTGCCAGCAGAGGGGGGGCGGGAGCCTACGAGCAGTACTTC. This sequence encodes CASRGGAGAYEQYF.

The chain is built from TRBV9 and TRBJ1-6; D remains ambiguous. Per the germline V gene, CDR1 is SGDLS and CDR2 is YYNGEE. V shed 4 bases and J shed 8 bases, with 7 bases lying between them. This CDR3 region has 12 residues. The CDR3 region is CASSPGDSPLHF. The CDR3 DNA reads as TGTGCCAGCAGCCCCGGGGATTCACCCCTCCACTTT.